At least ten counts were recorded for the clone carrying this TCR beta chain. CDR3 regions were amplified by Arm-PCR using iRepertoire HTBI primers to build TCR beta libraries. TCRdb independently ran MiXCR on the multiplex PCR reads; one entry per CDR3 protein. The sample carries 650,000 to 850,000 distinct CDR3 sequences, around 30% recorded once. The sample comes from a study of regulatory T cells in long-lasting Graves disease. Time point defined: persistent/refractory GD, antithyroid drugs over 5 years with positive TRAb. Extracted PBMC RNA gave rise to the TCR library. The CDR3 consists of 17 residues. Germline-derived CDR1 and CDR2 are MNHEY and SVGEGT. V was pared by 8 bases and J by 4 bases, with 19 bases of the junction left unmatched.

J is TRBJ1-2 and V is TRBV6-2 or TRBV6-3, with 7 bases identical to TRBD1. The sequence was obtained from a female donor with Graves disease. Source: peripheral blood mononuclear cells (PBMCs), taken when the disease was refractory, from a patient treated with antithyroid drugs. The CDR3 DNA sequence: TGTGCCAGCGGAAACCGGGACAGTTCGGGCTTGGGCTATGGCTACACCTTC. Amino acid sequence: CASGNRDSSGLGYGYTF.